The 5 T cell receptor beta chains given below trace back to one sample, sequenced in a study of control samples from healthy donors and cancer patients. TCRdb's copy holds only in-frame clones and misses some; the assay was immunoSEQ multiplex PCR. The sample yields more than 95,000 clones, 93% seen once. Sequences were obtained from blood. Source of these receptors: a man in his late teens or twenties in good health.

The chain employs TRBV14 and TRBJ1-1; D uncertain. V lost 0 bases to trimming and J lost 2 bases, with 10 bases between them. Germline assignment: CDR1 SGHDN and CDR2 FVKESK. CDR3 length: 15 amino acids. This CDR3 is CASSQDSDINTEAFF. CDR3 bases: TGTGCCAGCAGCCAAGATTCTGACATTAACACTGAAGCTTTCTTT.

This sequence joins TRBV11-2 and TRBJ1-1; tentative D call: TRBD1 (5 bases). CDR1 SGHAT and CDR2 FQNNGV come from the germline V gene. Trimming shortened V by 8 bases and J by 0 bases, and 10 bases separated the two germline ends. The CDR3 has 13 amino acids. Here the CDR3 DNA reads TGTGCCAGCGGGAGGGGCCTGAACACTGAAGCTTTCTTT. This encodes CASGRGLNTEAFF.

The chain recombines TRBV29-1 with TRBJ2-5; 8 bases match TRBD2. This CDR3 comprises 15 residues. Germline CDR1 SQVTM, CDR2 ANQGSEA. Germline trimming cut 5 bases from V and 5 bases from J; bases unmatched to any gene: 13. The CDR3 sequence: CSVSQRERRGETQYF. DNA for the CDR3: TGCAGCGTTAGCCAGCGGGAGAGGCGCGGGGAGACCCAGTACTTC.

The rearrangement links TRBV29-1 to TRBJ1-1; D unclear. The V end lost 4 bases, the J end lost 8 bases, and 11 bases lay between the germline ends. Per the germline V gene, CDR1 is SQVTM and CDR2 is ANQGSEA. This CDR3 contains 11 residues. The CDR3 DNA is TGCAGCGTTGGCGGCCTAAACGAAGCTTTCTTT. Its translation is CSVGGLNEAFF.

This chain links TRBV30 with TRBJ1-1; TRBD1 might be the D (6 bases). Per the germline V gene, CDR1 is GTSNPN and CDR2 is SVGIG (reference sequence). With 0 bases removed from V and 7 bases from J, the gap between germline ends came to 15 bases. CDR3 length: 14 amino acids. The CDR3 spells CAWSVMGHRDEAFF. The CDR3 DNA follows: TGTGCCTGGAGTGTAATGGGACACAGAGATGAAGCTTTCTTT.